This entry describes one TCR beta chain. Antigen specificity is unknown. The entry originates in a study of T cell repertoires in cytomegalovirus infection. Study findings and constraints: The cumulative frequency of public TCR beta families identified carriers of CMV plus the relevant HLA. Dominating the ex vivo response were TCR beta clonotypes that were CMV-specific and HLA-C-restricted.

MiXCR was run by TCRdb on the reads, yielding one entry per CDR3 protein. There are under 95,000 distinct CDR3 sequences in the sample; around half occur only once, and approximately 93% lies in the top ten. The germline V gene has CDR1 LNHDA and CDR2 SQIVND (reference sequence). The V end lost 5 bases, the J end lost 3 bases, and 10 bases lay between the germline ends. This CDR3 is built from 13 residues. The sequence derives from a human donor in good health (CMV status not recorded). Some clones in this sample may be carry-over from other donors' samples. The chain has TRBV19 and TRBJ1-2; D is ambiguous. The input for sequencing was CD8+ T cells from cultured PBMCs, taken from culture after CMV antigen stimulation. CDR3 residues: CASSEAADYGYTF. In DNA form, the CDR3 reads TGTGCCAGTAGTGAGGCAGCCGACTATGGCTACACCTTC.